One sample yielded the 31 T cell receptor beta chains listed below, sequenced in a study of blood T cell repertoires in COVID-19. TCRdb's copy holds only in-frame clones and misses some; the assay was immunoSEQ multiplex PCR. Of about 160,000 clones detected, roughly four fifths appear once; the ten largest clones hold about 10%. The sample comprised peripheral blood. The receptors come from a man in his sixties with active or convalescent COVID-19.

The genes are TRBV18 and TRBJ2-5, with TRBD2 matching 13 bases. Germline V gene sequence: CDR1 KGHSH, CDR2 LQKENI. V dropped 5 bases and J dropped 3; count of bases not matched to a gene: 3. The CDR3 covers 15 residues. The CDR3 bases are TGTGCCAGCTCAGTTGGACTAGCGGGAGAAGAGACCCAGTACTTC. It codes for CASSVGLAGEETQYF. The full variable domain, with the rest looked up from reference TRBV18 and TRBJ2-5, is NAGVMQNPRHLVRRRGQEARLRCSPMKGHSHVYWYRQLPEEGLKFMVYLQKENIIDESGMPKERFSAEFPKEGPSILRIQQVVRGDSAAYFCASSVGLAGEETQYFGPGTRLLVL.

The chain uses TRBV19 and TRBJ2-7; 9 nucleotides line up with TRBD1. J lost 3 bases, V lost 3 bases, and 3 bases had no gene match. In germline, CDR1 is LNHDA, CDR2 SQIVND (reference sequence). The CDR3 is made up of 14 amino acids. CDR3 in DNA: TGTGCCAGTAGTATGAACAGGGGGCACTACGAGCAGTACTTC. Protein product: CASSMNRGHYEQYF.

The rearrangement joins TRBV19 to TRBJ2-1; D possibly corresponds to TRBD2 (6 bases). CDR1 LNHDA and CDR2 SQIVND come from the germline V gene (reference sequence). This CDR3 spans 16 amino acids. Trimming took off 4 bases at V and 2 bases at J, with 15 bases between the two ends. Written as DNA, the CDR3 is TGTGCCAGTAGTAACCCGACTAGAAACCCCTACAATGAGCAGTTCTTC. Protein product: CASSNPTRNPYNEQFF.

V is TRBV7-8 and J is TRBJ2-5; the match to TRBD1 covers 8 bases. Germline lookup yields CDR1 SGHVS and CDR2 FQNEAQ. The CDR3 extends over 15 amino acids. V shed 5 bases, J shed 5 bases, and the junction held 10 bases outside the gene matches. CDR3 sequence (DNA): TGTGCCAGCAGCCCACCAACAGGGGGGAGGGAGACCCAGTACTTC. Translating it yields CASSPPTGGRETQYF.

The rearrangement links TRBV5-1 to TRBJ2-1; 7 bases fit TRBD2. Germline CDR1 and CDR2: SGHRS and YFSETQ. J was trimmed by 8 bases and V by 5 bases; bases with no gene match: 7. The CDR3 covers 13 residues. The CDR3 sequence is CASRWEGVDEQFF. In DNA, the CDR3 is TGCGCCAGCAGGTGGGAGGGCGTAGATGAGCAGTTCTTC.

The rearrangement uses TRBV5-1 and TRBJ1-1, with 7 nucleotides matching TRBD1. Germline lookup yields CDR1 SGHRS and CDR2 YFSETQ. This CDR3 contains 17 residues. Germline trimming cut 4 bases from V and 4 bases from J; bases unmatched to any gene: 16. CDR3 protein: CASSPMPDRVGGTEAFF. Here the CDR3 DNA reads TGCGCCAGCAGCCCCATGCCCGACAGGGTGGGCGGCACTGAAGCTTTCTTT.

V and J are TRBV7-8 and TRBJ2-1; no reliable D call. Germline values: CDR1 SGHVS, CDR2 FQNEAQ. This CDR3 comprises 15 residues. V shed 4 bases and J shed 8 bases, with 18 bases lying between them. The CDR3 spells CASSSSISLVYEQFF. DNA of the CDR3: TGTGCCAGCAGCTCTTCAATTTCTTTAGTTTATGAGCAGTTCTTC.

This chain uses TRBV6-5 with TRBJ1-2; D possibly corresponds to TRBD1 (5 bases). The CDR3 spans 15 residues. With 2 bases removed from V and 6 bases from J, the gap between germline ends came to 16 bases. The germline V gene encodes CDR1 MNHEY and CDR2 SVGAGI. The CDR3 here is CASSYGRQGDDGYTF. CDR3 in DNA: TGTGCCAGCAGTTACGGTCGCCAGGGCGACGATGGCTACACCTTC.

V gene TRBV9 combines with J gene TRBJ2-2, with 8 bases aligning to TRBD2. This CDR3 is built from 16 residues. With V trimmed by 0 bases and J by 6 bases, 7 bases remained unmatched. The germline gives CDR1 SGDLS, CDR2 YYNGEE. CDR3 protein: CASSVGGGSFSGELFF. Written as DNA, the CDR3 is TGTGCCAGCAGCGTAGGCGGGGGGAGTTTCTCCGGGGAGCTGTTTTTT.

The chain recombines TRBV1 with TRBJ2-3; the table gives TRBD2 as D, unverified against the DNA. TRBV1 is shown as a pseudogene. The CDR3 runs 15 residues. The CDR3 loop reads CTSTRTSGATDTQYF. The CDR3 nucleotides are TGCACCAGCACCCGGACTAGCGGGGCCACAGATACGCAGTATTTT.

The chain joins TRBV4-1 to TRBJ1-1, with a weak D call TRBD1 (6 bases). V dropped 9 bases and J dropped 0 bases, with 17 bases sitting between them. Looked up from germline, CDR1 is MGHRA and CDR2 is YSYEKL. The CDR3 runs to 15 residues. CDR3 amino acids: CASSDRRYMNTEAFF. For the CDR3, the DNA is TGCGCCAGTTCGGACAGAAGATACATGAACACTGAAGCTTTCTTT.

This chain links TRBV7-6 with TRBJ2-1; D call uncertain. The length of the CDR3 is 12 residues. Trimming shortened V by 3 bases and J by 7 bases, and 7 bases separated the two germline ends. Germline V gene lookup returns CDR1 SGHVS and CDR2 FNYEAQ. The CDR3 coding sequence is TGTGCCAGCAGCTTCGAGGCTAATGAGCAGTTCTTC. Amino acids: CASSFEANEQFF. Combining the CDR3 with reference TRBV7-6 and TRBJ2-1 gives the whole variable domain GAGVSQSPRYKVTKRGQDVALRCDPISGHVSLYWYRQALGQGPEFLTYFNYEAQQDKSGLPNDRFSAERPEGSISTLTIQRTEQRDSAMYRCASSFEANEQFFGPGTRLTVL.

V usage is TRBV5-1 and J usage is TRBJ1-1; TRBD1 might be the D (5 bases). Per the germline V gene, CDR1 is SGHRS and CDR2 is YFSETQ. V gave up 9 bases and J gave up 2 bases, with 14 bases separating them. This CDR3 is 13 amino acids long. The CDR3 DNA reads TGCGCCACCGCGGGGGACGTCAACACTGAAGCTTTCTTT. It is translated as CATAGDVNTEAFF.

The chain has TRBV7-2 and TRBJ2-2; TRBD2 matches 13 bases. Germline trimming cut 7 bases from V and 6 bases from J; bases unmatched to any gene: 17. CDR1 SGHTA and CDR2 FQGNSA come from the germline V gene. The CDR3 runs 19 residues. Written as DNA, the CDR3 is TGTGCCAGCACCCCCGGCGGGTTCGGGACTAGCGGGAATCCCGGGGAGCTGTTTTTT. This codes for CASTPGGFGTSGNPGELFF.

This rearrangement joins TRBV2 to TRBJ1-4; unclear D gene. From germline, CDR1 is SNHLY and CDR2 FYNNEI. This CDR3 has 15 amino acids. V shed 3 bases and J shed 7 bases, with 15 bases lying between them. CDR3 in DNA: TGTGCCAGCAGTGAGGGCGGGGATCGTGGTGAAAAACTGTTTTTT. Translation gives CASSEGGDRGEKLFF. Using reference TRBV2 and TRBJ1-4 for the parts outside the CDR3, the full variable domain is EPEVTQTPSHQVTQMGQEVILRCVPISNHLYFYWYRQILGQKVEFLVSFYNNEISEKSEIFDDQFSVERPDGSNFTLKIRSTKLEDSAMYFCASSEGGDRGEKLFFGSGTQLSVL.

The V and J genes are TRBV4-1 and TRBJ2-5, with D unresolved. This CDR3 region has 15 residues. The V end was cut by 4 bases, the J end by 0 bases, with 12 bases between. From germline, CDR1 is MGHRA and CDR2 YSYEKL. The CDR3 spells CASSPMVGYQETQYF. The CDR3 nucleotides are TGCGCCAGCAGCCCGATGGTGGGCTACCAAGAGACCCAGTACTTC.

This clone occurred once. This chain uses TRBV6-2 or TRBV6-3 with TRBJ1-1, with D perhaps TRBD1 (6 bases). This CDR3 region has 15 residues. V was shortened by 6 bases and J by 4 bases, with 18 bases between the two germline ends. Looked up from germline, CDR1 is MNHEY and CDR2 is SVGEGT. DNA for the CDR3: TGTGCCAGCAGCCCACCTAGGGACAAGTCCACTGAAGCTTTCTTT. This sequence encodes CASSPPRDKSTEAFF.

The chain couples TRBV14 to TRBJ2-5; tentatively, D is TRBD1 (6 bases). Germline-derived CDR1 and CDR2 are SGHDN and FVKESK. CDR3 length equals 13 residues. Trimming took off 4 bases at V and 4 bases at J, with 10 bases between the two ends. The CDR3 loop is CASSPTGRETQYF. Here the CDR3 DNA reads TGTGCCAGCAGCCCCACAGGGCGAGAGACCCAGTACTTC.

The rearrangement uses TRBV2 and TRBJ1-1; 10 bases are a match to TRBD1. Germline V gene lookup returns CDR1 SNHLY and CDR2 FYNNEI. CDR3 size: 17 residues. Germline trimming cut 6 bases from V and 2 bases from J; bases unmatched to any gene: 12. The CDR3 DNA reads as TGTGCCAGCAGGGCCGACAGGGGGCTCAGCGAAAACACTGAAGCTTTCTTT. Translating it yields CASRADRGLSENTEAFF.

CDR3 region: CASSVGTIQETQYF. In DNA form, the CDR3 reads TGTGCCAGCAGCGTAGGAACAATACAAGAGACCCAGTACTTC. V gene TRBV9 combines with J gene TRBJ2-5; D not certain. This CDR3 comprises 14 residues. Germline-derived CDR1 and CDR2 are SGDLS and YYNGEE. V was trimmed by 0 bases and J by 2 bases, leaving 8 bases between them. The full variable domain, its missing parts supplied by reference TRBV9 and TRBJ2-5, is DSGVTQTPKHLITATGQRVTLRCSPRSGDLSVYWYQQSLDQGLQFLIQYYNGEERAKGNILERFSAQQFPDLHSELNLSSLELGDSALYFCASSVGTIQETQYFGPGTRLLVL.

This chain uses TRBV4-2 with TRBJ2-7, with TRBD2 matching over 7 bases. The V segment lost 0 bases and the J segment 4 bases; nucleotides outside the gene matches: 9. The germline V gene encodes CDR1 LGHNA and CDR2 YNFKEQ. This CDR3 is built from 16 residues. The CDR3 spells CASSQDLASGTYEQYF. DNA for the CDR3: TGTGCCAGCAGCCAAGATTTGGCTAGCGGTACATACGAGCAGTACTTC.

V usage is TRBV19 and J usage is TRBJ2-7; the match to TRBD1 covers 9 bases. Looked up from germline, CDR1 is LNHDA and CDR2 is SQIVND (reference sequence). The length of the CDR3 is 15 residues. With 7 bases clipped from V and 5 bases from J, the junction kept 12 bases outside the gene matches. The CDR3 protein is CASTPQGAVGDEQYF. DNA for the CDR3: TGTGCCAGTACACCACAGGGGGCAGTTGGCGACGAGCAGTACTTC.

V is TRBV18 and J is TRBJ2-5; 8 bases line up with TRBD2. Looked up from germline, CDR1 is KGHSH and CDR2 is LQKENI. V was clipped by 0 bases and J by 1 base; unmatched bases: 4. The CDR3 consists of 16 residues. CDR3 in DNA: TGTGCCAGCTCACCACCGATCGGGGGGGGCCAAGAGACCCAGTACTTC. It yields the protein CASSPPIGGGQETQYF.

In nucleotides, the CDR3 is TGTGCCAGCAGCCCTCGGAACGGAGCCTACAATGAGCAGTTCTTC. This gives the protein CASSPRNGAYNEQFF. The J gene is TRBJ2-1, the V gene TRBV5-4; D is unclear. V was pared by 4 bases and J by 2 bases, with 13 bases between. The CDR3 spans 15 residues. Germline CDR1 is SGHNT and CDR2 is YYREEE (reference sequence).

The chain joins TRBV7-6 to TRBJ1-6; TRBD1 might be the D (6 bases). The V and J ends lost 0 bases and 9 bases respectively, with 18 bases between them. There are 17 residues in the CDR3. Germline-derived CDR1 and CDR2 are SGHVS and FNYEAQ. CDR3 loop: CASSLASGGASSSPLHF. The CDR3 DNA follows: TGTGCCAGCAGCTTAGCATCGGGGGGCGCGTCAAGTTCACCCCTCCACTTT.

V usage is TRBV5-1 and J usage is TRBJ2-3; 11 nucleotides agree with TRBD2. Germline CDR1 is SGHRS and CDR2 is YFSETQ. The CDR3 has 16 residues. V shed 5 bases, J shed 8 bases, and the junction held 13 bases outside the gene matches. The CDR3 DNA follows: TGCGCCAGCAGTCCGGGGGTAGCGGGAGGGCCTGCTACGCAGTATTTT. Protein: CASSPGVAGGPATQYF.

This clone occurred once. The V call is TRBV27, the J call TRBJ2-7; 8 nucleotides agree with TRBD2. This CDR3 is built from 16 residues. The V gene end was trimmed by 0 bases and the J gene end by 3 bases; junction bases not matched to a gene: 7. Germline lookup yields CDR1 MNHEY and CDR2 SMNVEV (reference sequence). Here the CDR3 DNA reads TGTGCCAGCAGTTTATCCGGACGTCTAGCGGGCTACGAGCAGTACTTC. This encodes CASSLSGRLAGYEQYF.

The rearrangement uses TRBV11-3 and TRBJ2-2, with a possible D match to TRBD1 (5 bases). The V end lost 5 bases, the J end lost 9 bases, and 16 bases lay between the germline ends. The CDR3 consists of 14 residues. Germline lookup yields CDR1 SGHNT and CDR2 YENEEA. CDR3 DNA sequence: TGTGCCAGCAGCCTAGGACACGGCATTAGGGAGCTGTTTTTT. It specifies CASSLGHGIRELFF.

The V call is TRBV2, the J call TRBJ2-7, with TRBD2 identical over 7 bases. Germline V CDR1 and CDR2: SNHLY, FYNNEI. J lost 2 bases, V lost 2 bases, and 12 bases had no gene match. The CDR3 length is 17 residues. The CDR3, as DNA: TGTGCCAGCAGTGAACTGGGAGGGGTACAAGCGACCTACGAGCAGTACTTC. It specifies CASSELGGVQATYEQYF.

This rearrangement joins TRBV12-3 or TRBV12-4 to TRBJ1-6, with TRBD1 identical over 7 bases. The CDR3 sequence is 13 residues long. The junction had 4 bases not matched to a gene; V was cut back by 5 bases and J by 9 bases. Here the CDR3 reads CASSPQGGSPLHF. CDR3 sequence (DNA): TGTGCCAGCAGTCCCCAGGGGGGTTCACCCCTCCACTTT.

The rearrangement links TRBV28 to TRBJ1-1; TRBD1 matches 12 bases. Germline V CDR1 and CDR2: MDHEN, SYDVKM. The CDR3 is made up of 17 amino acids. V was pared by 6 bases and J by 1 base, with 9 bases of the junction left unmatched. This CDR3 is CASRPVGTGGANTEAFF. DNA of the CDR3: TGTGCCAGCAGACCCGTGGGGACAGGGGGCGCGAACACTGAAGCTTTCTTT.